This T cell receptor beta chain originates from a study of Ad26.COV2.S vaccination and SARS-CoV-2 variants. Overall study context: Sample donor was a member of the COV1001 Ad26.COV2.S trial arm. Intramuscular Ad26.COV2.S doses were given once or twice, 56 days apart. Study-wide points: Measurements of TCR breadth and depth may have given underestimates of the total T cell responses.

The CDR3 extends over 17 amino acids. V lost 3 bases to trimming and J lost 4 bases; unmatched junction nucleotides: 12. Germline V gene lookup returns CDR1 LNHDA and CDR2 SQIVND (reference sequence). Sequencing was performed with immunoSEQ multiplex PCR; in TCRdb, only in-frame clones are kept and a portion is missing. The sample shows more than 400,000 clones, 92% of them seen only once. Points on this clone: As yet, its antigen is unknown.

Described treatment: about 20 received Ad26.COV2.S at low or high dose, single or two shots; 5 received placebo; per-sample allocation not given. Day 63 after the first vaccine or placebo injection was the time point for sampling. Immunization relied on an Ad26 vector, which expressed Wuhan-strain SARS-CoV-2 spike. The clonotype comes from a person between 18 and 65 years old who received the Ad26.COV2.S COVID-19 vaccine or a placebo. The input for sequencing was peripheral blood, taken in a trial of Ad26.COV2.S vaccine versus placebo. The J gene is TRBJ2-3, the V gene TRBV19; TRBD2 aligns across 8 bases. CDR3 region: CASSIEYRGGRADTQYF. The CDR3 DNA reads as TGTGCCAGTAGTATCGAATATCGGGGGGGCAGGGCAGATACGCAGTATTTT.